This entry is about one T cell receptor beta chain. These data originate in a study of blood T cell repertoires in COVID-19. About the study: COVID-19 samples from acute and convalescent phases originated in the United States, Italy and Spain. PBMCs, B-cell-depleted T cells, or T cells provided the cDNA or gDNA that made up the material.

Original data processing: Estimated nucleated cell counts came from reference gene primer amplification. Clones were sequenced by immunoSEQ multiplex PCR, and TCRdb holds only the in-frame ones, with some missing. The V and J calls and clone size are taken from that table; D and trimming were inferred from the DNA. The data hold around 100,000 clones, with about 82% observed a single time. The germline V gene encodes CDR1 SGDLS and CDR2 YYNGEE. Trimming at V came to 0 bases and at J to 6 bases, leaving 9 bases not matched to a gene. The CDR3 sequence is 16 residues long. The sequence was obtained from a man aged 50-59 years with active or convalescent COVID-19. The chain has TRBV9 and TRBJ1-3; TRBD1 matches 7 bases. The sequenced material came from peripheral blood. The CDR3 DNA is TGTGCCAGCAGCGTAGATTCCGGGACAGCGCAAAACACCATATATTTT. It codes for CASSVDSGTAQNTIYF. The full variable domain, rest sourced from reference TRBV9 and TRBJ1-3, is DSGVTQTPKHLITATGQRVTLRCSPRSGDLSVYWYQQSLDQGLQFLIQYYNGEERAKGNILERFSAQQFPDLHSELNLSSLELGDSALYFCASSVDSGTAQNTIYFGEGSWLTVV.